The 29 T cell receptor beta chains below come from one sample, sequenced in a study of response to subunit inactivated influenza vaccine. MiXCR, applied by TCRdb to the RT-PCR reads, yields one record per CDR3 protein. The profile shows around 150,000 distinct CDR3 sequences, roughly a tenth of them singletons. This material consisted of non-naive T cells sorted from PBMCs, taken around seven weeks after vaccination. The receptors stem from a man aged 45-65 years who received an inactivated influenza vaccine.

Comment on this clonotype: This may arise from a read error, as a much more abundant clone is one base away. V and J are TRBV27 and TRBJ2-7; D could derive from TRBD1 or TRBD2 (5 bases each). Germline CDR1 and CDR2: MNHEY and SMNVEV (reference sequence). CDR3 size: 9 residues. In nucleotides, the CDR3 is TGTTCCAGGGACGTAGAGGTCCCCTTC. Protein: CSRDVEVPF.

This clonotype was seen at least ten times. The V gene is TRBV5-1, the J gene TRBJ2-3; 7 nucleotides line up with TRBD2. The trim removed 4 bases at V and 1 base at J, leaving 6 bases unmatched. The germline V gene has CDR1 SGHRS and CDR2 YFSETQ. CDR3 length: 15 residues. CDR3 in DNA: TGCGCCAGCAGCGTGAGCGGGAAGGGCACAGATACGCAGTATTTT. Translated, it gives CASSVSGKGTDTQYF.

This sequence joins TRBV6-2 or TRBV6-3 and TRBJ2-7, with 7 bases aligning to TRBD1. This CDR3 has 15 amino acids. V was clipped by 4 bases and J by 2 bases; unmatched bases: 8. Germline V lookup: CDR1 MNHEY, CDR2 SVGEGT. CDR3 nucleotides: TGTGCCAGCAGTTCCCCGACAGGGAAGGCCTACGAGCAGTACTTC. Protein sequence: CASSSPTGKAYEQYF.

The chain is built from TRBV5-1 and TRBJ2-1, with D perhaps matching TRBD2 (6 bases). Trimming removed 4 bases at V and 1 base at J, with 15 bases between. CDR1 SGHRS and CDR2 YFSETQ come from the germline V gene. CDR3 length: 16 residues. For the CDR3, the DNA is TGCGCCAGCAGCCGAACGTCCGGGGGTTCCTACAATGAGCAGTTCTTC. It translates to CASSRTSGGSYNEQFF.

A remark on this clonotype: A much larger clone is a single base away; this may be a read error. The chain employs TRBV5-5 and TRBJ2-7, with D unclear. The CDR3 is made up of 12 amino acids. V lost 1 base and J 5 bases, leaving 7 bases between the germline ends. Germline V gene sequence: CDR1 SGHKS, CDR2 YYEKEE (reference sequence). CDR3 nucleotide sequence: TGTGCCAGCAGCTTGTATGGGAACGAGCAGTACTTC. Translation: CASSLYGNEQYF.

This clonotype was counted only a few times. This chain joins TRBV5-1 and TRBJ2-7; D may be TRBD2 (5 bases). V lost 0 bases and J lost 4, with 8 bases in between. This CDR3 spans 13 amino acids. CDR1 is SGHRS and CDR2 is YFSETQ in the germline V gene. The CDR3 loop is CASSLAGNYEQYF. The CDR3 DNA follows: TGCGCCAGCAGCTTGGCGGGAAATTACGAGCAGTACTTC.

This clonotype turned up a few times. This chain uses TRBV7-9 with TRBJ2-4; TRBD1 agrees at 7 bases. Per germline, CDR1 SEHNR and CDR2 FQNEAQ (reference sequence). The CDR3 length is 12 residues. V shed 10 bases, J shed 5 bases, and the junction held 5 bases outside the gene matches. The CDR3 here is CATQGLQNIQYF. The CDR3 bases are TGTGCCACACAGGGGCTCCAAAACATTCAGTACTTC.

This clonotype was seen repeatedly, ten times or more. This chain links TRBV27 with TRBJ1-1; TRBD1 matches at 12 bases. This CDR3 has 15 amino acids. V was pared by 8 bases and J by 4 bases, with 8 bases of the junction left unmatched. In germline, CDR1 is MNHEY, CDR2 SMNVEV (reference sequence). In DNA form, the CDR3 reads TGTGCCAGCTGGCGGGACAGGGGGCGCATCACTGAAGCTTTCTTT. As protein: CASWRDRGRITEAFF.

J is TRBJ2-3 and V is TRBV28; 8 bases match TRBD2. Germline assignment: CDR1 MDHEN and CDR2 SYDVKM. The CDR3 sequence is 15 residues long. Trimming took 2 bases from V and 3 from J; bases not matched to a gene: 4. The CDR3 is CASSLTRGGTDTQYF. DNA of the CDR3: TGTGCCAGCAGTTTAACACGGGGGGGAACAGATACGCAGTATTTT.

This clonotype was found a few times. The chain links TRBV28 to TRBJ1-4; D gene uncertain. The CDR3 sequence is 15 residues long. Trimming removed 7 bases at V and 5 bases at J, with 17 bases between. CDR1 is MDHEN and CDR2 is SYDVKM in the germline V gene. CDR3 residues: CASTYEDGWNEKLFF. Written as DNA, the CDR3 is TGTGCCAGCACTTACGAGGACGGATGGAATGAAAAACTGTTTTTT.

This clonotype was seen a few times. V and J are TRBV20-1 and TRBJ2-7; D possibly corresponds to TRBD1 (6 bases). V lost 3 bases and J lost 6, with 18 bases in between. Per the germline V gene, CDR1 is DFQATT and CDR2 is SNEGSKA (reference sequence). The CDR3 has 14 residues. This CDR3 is CSASAPQGYREQYF. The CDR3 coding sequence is TGCAGTGCTAGCGCTCCCCAGGGGTATCGCGAGCAGTACTTC.

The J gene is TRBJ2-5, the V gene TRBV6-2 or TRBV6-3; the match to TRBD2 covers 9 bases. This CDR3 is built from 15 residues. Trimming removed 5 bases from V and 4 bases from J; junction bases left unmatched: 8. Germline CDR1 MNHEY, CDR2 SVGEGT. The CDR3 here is CASSAQTSGGETQYF. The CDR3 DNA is TGTGCCAGCAGTGCTCAGACTAGCGGTGGAGAGACCCAGTACTTC.

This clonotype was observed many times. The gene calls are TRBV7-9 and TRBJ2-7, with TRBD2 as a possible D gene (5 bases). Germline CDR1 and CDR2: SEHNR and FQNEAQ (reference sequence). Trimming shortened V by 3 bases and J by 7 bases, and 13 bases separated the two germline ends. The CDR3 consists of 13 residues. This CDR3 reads CASSFETTGEQYF. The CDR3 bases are TGTGCCAGCAGCTTCGAGACTACGGGGGAGCAGTACTTC.

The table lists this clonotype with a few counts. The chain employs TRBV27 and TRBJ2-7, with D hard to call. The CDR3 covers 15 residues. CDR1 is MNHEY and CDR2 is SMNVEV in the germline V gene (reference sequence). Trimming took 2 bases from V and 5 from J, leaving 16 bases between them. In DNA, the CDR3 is TGTGCCAGCAGTTTAAAGTCACCCCTGTATGACGAGCAGTACTTC. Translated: CASSLKSPLYDEQYF.

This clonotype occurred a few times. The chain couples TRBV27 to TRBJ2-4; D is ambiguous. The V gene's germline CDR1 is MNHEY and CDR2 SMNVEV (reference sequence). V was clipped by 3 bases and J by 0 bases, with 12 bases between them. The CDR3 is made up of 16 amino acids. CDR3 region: CASSFTAFLAKNIQYF. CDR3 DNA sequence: TGTGCCAGCAGTTTTACAGCCTTCCTAGCCAAAAACATTCAGTACTTC.

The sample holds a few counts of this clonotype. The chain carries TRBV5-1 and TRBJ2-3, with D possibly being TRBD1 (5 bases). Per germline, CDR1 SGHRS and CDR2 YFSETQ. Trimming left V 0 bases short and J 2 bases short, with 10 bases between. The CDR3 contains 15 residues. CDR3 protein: CASSLGQGFTDTQYF. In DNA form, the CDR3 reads TGCGCCAGCAGCTTGGGGCAGGGATTCACAGATACGCAGTATTTT.

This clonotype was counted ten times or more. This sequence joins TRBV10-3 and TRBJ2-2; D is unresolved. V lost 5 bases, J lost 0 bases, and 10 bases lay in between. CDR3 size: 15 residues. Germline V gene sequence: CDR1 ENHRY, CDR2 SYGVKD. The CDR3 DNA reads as TGTGCCATCAGTTCGATTATTACGAACACCGGGGAGCTGTTTTTT. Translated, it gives CAISSIITNTGELFF.

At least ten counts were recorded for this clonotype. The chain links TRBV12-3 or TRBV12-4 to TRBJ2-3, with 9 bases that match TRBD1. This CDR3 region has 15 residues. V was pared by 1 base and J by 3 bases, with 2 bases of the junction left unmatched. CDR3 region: CASSLGTGVTDTQYF. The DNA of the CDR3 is TGTGCCAGCAGTTTAGGGACAGGGGTTACAGATACGCAGTATTTT.

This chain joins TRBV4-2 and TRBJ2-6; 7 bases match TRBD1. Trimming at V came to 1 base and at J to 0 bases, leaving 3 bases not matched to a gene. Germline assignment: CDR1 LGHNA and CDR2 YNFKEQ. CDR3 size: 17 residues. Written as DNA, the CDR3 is TGTGCCAGCAGCCAAGGCGGACAGGTCTCTGGGGCCAACGTCCTGACTTTC. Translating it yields CASSQGGQVSGANVLTF.

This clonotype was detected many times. CDR3 nucleotides: TGCAGTGGTGGGGGGTTTACAGATACGCAGTATTTT. Its translation is CSGGGFTDTQYF. This chain links TRBV29-1 with TRBJ2-3, with a weak D call TRBD2 (6 bases). The CDR3 runs to 12 residues. Germline CDR1 and CDR2: SQVTM and ANQGSEA.

For the CDR3, the DNA is TGTGCCAGCAGCCCAGGACAGGGGGCTTCCTCTGGAAACACCATATATTTT. Its translation is CASSPGQGASSGNTIYF. V is TRBV7-9 and J is TRBJ1-3, with 11 bases that match TRBD1. The V gene's germline CDR1 is SEHNR and CDR2 FQNEAQ (reference sequence). The trim removed 5 bases at V and 0 bases at J, leaving 6 bases unmatched. This CDR3 has 17 residues. The variable domain in full, with the rest retrieved from reference TRBV7-9 and TRBJ1-3, is DTGVSQNPRHKITKRGQNVTFRCDPISEHNRLYWYRQTLGQGPEFLTYFQNEAQLEKSRLLSDRFSAERPKGSFSTLEIQRTEQGDSAMYLCASSPGQGASSGNTIYFGEGSWLTVV.

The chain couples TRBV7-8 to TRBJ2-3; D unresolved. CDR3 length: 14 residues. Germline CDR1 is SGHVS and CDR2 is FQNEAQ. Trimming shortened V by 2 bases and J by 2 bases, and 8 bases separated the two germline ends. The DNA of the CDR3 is TGTGCCAGCAGCTTAAGTGTGACCACAGATACGCAGTATTTT. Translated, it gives CASSLSVTTDTQYF.

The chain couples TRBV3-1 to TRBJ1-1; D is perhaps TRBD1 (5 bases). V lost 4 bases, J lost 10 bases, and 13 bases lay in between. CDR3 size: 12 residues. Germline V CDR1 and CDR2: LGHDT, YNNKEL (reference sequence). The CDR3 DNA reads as TGTGCCAGCAGCCGCCCCCAGGGACGAGCTTTCTTT. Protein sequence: CASSRPQGRAFF.

CDR3 sequence reads: CASSVTGTGVSGELFF. Written as DNA, the CDR3 is TGTGCCAGCAGCGTGACCGGGACAGGGGTTTCCGGGGAGCTGTTTTTT. The V gene is TRBV7-2, the J gene TRBJ2-2; 10 nucleotides line up with TRBD1. Trimming took 5 bases from V and 6 from J; bases not matched to a gene: 9. This CDR3 is built from 16 residues. Looked up from germline, CDR1 is SGHTA and CDR2 is FQGNSA.

CDR3 in DNA: TGTGCCAGCAGTTACTCGGGCGGGGCGAGCTCCTACGAGCAGTACTTC. Its translation: CASSYSGGASSYEQYF. The rearrangement links TRBV6-5 to TRBJ2-7, with a weak D call TRBD2 (6 bases). This CDR3 comprises 16 residues. The V gene lost 0 bases and the J gene lost 0 bases, with 12 bases spanning the gap. Germline loops: CDR1 MNHEY, CDR2 SVGAGI.

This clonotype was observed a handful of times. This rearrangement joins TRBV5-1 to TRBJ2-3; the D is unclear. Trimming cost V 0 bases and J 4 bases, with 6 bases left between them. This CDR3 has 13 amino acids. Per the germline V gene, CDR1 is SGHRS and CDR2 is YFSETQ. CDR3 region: CASSLAGPDTQYF. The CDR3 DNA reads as TGCGCCAGCAGCTTGGCCGGCCCAGATACGCAGTATTTT.

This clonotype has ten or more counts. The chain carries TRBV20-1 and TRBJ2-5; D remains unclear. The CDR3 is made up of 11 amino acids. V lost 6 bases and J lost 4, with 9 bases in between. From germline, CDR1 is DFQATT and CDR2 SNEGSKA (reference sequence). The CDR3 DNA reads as TGCAGTGCCCTGCGCGGAGAGACCCAGTACTTC. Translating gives CSALRGETQYF.

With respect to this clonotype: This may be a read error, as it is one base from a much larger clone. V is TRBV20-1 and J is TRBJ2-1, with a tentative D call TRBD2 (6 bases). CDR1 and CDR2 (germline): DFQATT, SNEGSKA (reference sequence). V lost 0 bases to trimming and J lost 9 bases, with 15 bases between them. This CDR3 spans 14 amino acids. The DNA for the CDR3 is TGCAGTGCTAGAGATCCGGGAGAAAGCGGTGAGCAGTTCTTC. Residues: CSARDPGESGEQFF.

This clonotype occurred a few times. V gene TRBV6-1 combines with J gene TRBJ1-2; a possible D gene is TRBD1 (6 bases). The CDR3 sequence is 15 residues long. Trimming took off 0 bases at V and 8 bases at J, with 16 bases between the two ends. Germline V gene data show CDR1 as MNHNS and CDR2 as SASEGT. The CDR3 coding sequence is TGTGCCAGCAGTGAAGCAGCAACAGGGAAGCGCGGCTACACCTTC. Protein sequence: CASSEAATGKRGYTF.